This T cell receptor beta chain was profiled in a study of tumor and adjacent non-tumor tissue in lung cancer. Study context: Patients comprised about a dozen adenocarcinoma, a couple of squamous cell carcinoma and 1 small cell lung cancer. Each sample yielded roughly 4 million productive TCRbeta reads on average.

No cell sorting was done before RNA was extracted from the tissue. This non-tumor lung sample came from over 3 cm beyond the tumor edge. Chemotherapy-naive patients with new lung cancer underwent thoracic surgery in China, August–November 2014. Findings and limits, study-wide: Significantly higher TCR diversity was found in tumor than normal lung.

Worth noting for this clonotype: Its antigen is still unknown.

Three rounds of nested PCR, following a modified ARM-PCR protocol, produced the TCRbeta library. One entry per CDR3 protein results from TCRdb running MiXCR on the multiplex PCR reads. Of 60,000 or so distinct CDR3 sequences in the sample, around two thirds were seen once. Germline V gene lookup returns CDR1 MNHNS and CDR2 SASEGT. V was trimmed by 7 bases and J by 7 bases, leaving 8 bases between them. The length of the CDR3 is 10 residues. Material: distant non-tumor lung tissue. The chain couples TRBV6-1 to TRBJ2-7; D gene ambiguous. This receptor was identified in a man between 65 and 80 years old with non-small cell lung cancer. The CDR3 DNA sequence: TGTGCCAGCATGAATCTGGAGCAGTACTTC. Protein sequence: CASMNLEQYF.